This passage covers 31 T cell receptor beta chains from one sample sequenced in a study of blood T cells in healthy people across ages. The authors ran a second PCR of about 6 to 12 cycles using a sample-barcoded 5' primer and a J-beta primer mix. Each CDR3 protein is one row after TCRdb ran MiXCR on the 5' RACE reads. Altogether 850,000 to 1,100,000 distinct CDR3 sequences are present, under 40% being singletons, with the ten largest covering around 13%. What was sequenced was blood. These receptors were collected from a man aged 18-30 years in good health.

DNA for the CDR3: TGTGCCAGCAGCCAATTAGCCAGCCCTGAGCAGTACTTC. Amino acid sequence: CASSQLASPEQYF. The chain couples TRBV16 to TRBJ2-5; no firm D call. CDR1 and CDR2 from the germline V gene are KGHSY and FQNENV. Trimming took off 1 base at V and 11 bases at J, with 14 bases between the two ends. This CDR3 region has 13 residues. Full variable domain (remainder filled in from reference TRBV16 and TRBJ2-5): GEEVAQTPKHLVRGEGQKAKLYCAPIKGHSYVFWYQQVLKNEFKFLISFQNENVFDETGMPKERFSAKCLPNSPCSLEIQATKLEDSAVYFCASSQLASPEQYFGPGTRLLVL.

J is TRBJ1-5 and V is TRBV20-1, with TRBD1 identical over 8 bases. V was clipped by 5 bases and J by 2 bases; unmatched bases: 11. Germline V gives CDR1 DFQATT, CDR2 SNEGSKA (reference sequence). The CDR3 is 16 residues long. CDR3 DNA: TGCAGTGCTCTGGACAGGGTAAAAGCGGGCAATCAGCCCCAGCATTTT. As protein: CSALDRVKAGNQPQHF.

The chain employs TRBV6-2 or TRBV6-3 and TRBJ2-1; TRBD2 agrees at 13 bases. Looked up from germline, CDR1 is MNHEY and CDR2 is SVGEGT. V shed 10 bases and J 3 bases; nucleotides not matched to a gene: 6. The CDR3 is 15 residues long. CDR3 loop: CANRRLAGGYNEQFF. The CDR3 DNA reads TGTGCCAACAGACGACTAGCGGGGGGCTACAATGAGCAGTTCTTC.

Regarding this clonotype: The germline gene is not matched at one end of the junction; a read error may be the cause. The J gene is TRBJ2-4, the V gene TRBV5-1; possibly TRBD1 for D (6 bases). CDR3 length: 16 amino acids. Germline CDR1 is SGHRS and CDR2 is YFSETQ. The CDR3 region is CASSLGPDRPKNTQYF. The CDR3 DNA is TGCGCCAGCAGCCTCGGGCCAGACAGGCCCAAAAACACTCAGTACTTC.

The CDR3 is CASSLGTVGDEQFF. The CDR3 DNA follows: TGTGCCAGCAGCTTAGGGACCGTGGGGGATGAGCAGTTCTTC. The chain couples TRBV5-8 to TRBJ2-1; D is possibly TRBD1 or TRBD2 (5 bases each). CDR3 length: 14 amino acids. Trimming removed 2 bases from V and 8 bases from J, with 14 bases in between. CDR1 is SGHTS, CDR2 YDEGEE, per germline.

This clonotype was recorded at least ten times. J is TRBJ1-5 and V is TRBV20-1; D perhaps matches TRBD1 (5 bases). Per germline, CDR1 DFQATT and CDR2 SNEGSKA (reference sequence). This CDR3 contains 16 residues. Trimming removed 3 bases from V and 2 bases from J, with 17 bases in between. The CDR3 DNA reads TGCAGTGCTAGCCCCATAATTGGGGGAGGCAATCAGCCCCAGCATTTT. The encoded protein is CSASPIIGGGNQPQHF.

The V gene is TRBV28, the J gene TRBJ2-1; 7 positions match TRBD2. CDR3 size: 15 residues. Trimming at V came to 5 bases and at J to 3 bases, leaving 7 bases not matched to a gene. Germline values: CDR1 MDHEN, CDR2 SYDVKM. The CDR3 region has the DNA TGTGCCAGCAGTCCCGACCGGGGGGACTACAATGAGCAGTTCTTC. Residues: CASSPDRGDYNEQFF.

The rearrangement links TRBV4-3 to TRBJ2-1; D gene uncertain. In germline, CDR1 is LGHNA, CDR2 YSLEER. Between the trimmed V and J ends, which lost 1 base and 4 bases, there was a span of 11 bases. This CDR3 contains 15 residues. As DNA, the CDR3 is TGCGCCAGCAGCCAAGGTCAATGGGGATACAATGAGCAGTTCTTC. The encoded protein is CASSQGQWGYNEQFF.

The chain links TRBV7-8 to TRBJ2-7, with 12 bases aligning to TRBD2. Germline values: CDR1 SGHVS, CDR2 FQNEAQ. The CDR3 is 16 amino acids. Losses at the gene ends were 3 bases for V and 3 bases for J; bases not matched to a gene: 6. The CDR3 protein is CASSLRRLAGDYEQYF. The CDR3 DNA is TGTGCCAGCAGCTTGAGGAGACTAGCGGGGGACTACGAGCAGTACTTC.

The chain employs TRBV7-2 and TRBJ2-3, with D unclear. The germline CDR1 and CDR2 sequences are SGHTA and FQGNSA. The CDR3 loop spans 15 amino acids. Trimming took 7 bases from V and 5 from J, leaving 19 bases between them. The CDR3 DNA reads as TGTGCCAGCACCCCTGGGGTGTTCAGCCGAGATACGCAGTATTTT. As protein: CASTPGVFSRDTQYF.

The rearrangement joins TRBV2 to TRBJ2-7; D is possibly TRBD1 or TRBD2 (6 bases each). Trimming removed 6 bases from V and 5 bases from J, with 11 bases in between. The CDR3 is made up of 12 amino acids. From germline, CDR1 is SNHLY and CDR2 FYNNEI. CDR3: CASRGGLDEQYF. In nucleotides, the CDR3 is TGTGCCAGCAGGGGGGGCCTCGACGAGCAGTACTTC.

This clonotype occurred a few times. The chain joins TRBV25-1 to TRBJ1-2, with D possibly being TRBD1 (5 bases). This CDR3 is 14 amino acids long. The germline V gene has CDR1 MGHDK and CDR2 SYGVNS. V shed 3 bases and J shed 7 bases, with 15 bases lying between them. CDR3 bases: TGTGCCAGCAGTGAGCTGAGGGGTATGGCTGGCTACACCTTC. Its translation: CASSELRGMAGYTF.

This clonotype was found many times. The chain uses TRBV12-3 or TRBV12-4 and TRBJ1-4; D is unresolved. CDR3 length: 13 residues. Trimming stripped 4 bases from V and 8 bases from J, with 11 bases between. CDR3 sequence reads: CASSSSLGEKLFF. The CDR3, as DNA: TGTGCCAGCAGTTCGAGCCTCGGGGAAAAACTGTTTTTT.

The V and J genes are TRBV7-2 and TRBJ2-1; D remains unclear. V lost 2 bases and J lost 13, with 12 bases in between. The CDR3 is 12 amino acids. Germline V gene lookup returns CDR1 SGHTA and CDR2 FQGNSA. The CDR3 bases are TGTGCCAGCAGCTTAATTGCTGAGACCCAGTTCTTC. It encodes CASSLIAETQFF.

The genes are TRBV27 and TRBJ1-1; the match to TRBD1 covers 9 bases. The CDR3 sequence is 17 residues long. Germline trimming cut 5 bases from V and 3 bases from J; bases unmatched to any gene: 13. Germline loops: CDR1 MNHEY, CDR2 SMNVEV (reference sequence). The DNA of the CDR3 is TGTGCCAGCAGTCGATCTAAGGGGGACAGGGTTGACACTGAAGCTTTCTTT. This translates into CASSRSKGDRVDTEAFF.

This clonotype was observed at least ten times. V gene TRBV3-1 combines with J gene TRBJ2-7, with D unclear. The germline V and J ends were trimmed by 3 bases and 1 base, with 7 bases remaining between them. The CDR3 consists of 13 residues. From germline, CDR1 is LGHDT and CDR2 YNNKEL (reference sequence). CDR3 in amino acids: CASSHGDSYEQYF. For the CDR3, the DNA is TGTGCCAGCAGCCACGGAGATTCCTACGAGCAGTACTTC.

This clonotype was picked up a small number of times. For the CDR3, the DNA is TGCAGCGTTGCCCTCCCCGGGACAAGGTATGGCTACACCTTC. Its protein product is CSVALPGTRYGYTF. The J gene is TRBJ1-2, the V gene TRBV29-1; D might be TRBD1 (6 bases). In germline, CDR1 is SQVTM, CDR2 ANQGSEA. CDR3 size: 14 residues. V shed 4 bases and J shed 5 bases, with 17 bases lying between them. Drawing the rest from reference TRBV29-1 and TRBJ1-2, the complete variable domain is SAVISQKPSRDICQRGTSLTIQCQVDSQVTMMFWYRQQPGQSLTLIATANQGSEATYESGFVIDKFPISRPNLTFSTLTVSNMSPEDSSIYLCSVALPGTRYGYTFGSGTRLTVV.

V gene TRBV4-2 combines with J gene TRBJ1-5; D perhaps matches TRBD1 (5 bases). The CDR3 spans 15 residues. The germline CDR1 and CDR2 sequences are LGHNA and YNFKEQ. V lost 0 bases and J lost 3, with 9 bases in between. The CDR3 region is CASSQDDSPNQPQHF. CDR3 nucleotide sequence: TGTGCCAGCAGCCAAGACGACAGTCCCAATCAGCCCCAGCATTTT.

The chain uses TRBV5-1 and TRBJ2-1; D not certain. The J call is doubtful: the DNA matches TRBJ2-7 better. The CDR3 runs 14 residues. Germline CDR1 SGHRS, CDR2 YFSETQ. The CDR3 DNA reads TGCGCCAGCACAATGAAGGCTCAGTACAATGAGCAGTACTTC. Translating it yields CASTMKAQYNEQYF.

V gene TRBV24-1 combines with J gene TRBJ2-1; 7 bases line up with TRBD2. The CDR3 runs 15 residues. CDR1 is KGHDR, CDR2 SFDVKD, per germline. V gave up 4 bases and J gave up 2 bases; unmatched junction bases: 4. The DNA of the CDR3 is TGTGCCACCAGTGACCCTAGCGGCCCCTACAATGAGCAGTTCTTC. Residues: CATSDPSGPYNEQFF.

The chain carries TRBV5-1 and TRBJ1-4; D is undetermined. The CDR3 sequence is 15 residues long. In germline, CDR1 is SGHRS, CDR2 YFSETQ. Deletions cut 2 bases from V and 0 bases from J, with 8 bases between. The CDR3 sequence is CASSLFLSTNEKLFF. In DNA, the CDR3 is TGCGCCAGCAGCTTATTTTTGTCAACTAATGAAAAACTGTTTTTT. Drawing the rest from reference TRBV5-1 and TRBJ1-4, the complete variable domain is KAGVTQTPRYLIKTRGQQVTLSCSPISGHRSVSWYQQTPGQGLQFLFEYFSETQRNKGNFPGRFSGRQFSNSRSEMNVSTLELGDSALYLCASSLFLSTNEKLFFGSGTQLSVL.

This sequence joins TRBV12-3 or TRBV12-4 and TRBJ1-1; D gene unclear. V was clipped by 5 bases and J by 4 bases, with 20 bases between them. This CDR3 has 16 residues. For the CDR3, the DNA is TGTGCCAGCAGTCAAAATAGTGGGCACTTGGGCACTGAAGCTTTCTTT. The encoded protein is CASSQNSGHLGTEAFF.

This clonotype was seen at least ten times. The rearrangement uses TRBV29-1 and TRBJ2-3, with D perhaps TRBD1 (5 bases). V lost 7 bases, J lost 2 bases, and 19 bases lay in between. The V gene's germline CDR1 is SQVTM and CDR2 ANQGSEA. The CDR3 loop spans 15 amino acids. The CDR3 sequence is CSGAMTARYTDTQYF. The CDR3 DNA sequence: TGCAGCGGCGCCATGACAGCCAGGTACACAGATACGCAGTATTTT.

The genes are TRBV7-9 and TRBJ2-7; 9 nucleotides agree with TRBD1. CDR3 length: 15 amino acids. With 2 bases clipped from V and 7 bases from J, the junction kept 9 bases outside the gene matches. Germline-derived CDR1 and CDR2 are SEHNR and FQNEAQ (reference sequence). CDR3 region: CASSLTGTGKQEQYF. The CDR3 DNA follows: TGTGCCAGCAGCTTAACCGGGACAGGGAAGCAAGAGCAGTACTTC.

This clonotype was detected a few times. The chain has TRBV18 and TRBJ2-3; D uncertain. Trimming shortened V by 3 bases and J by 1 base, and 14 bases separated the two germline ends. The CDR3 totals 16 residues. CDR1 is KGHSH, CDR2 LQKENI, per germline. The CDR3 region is CASSPSGYRGTDTQYF. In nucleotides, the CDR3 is TGTGCCAGCTCACCGTCTGGCTACCGTGGCACAGATACGCAGTATTTT.

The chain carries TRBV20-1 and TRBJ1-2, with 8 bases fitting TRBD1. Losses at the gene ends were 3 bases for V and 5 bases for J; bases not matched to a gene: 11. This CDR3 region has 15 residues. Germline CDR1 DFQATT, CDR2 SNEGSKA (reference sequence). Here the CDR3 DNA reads TGCAGTGCTAGGAGAACGGACAGGGATGGTTATGGCTACACCTTC. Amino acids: CSARRTDRDGYGYTF.

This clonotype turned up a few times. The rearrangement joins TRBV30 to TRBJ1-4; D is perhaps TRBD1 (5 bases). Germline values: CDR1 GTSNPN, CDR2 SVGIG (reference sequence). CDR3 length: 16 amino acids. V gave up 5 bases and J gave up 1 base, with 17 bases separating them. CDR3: CAWLGRGEGTNEKLFF. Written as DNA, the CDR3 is TGTGCCTGGTTAGGGAGGGGCGAAGGAACTAATGAAAAACTGTTTTTT.

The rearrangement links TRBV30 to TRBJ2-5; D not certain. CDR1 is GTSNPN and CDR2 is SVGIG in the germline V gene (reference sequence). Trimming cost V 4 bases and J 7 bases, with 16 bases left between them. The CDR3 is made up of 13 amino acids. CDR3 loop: CAWNKFGQATQYF. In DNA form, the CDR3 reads TGTGCCTGGAATAAGTTTGGTCAGGCGACCCAGTACTTC. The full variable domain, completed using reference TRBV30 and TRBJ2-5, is SQTIHQWPATLVQPVGSPLSLECTVEGTSNPNLYWYRQAAGRGLQLLFYSVGIGQISSEVPQNLSASRPQDRQFILSSKKLLLSDSGFYLCAWNKFGQATQYFGPGTRLLVL.

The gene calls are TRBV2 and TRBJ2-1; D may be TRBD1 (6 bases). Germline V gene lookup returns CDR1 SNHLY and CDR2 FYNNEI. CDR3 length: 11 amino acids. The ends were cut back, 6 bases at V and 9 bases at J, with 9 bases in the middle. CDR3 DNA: TGTGCCAGCAGACAGGGTGGTGAGCAGTTCTTC. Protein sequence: CASRQGGEQFF. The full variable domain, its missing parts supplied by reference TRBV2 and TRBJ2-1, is EPEVTQTPSHQVTQMGQEVILRCVPISNHLYFYWYRQILGQKVEFLVSFYNNEISEKSEIFDDQFSVERPDGSNFTLKIRSTKLEDSAMYFCASRQGGEQFFGPGTRLTVL.

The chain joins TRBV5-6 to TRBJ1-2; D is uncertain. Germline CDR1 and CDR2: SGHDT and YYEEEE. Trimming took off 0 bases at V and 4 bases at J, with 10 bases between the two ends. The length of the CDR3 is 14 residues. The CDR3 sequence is CASSLGKPTYGYTF. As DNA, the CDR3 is TGTGCCAGCAGCTTGGGGAAACCAACCTATGGCTACACCTTC.

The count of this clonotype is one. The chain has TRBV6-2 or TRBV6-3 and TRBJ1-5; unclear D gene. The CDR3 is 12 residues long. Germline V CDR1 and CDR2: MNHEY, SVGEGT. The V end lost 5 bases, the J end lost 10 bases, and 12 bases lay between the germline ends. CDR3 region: CASSTDGSPQHF. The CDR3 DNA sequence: TGTGCCAGCAGTACGGATGGGTCACCCCAGCATTTT.